This T cell receptor beta chain appears in the sequencing data of a study of blood T cell repertoires in COVID-19. Across the study: T cells, B-cell-depleted T cells, or PBMCs supplied cDNA or gDNA.

This clone appeared once. This CDR3 contains 14 residues. V lost 6 bases, J lost 7 bases, and 4 bases stayed unmatched. CDR1 is LNHDA and CDR2 is SQIVND in the germline V gene (reference sequence). Method: immunoSEQ multiplex PCR; TCRdb's copy keeps in-frame clones and lacks some. In the table there are 310,000 or so clones, 75% to 95% of which are singletons. The sample taken for sequencing was PBMCs or T cells enriched from blood (not recorded which). The source is a woman in her 30s who had recovered from COVID-19. V and J are TRBV19 and TRBJ2-1, with 12 bases that match TRBD2. This chain's CDR3 is CASRRLAGGNEQFF. CDR3 in DNA: TGTGCCAGTAGAAGGCTAGCGGGAGGGAATGAGCAGTTCTTC.